The 30 T cell receptor beta chains given below trace back to one sample, sequenced in a study of control samples from healthy donors and cancer patients. Data came from immunoSEQ multiplex PCR; TCRdb stores just in-frame clones and leaves some out. The repertoire holds approximately 70,000 clones, with around 87% as singletons. Material for sequencing was PBMCs. The receptor source for this set is a woman aged 50 to 65 with head and neck cancer.

The chain combines TRBV2 with TRBJ2-4, with D perhaps matching TRBD2 (5 bases). Trimming removed 2 bases from V and 2 bases from J, with 7 bases in between. This CDR3 region has 14 residues. CDR1 is SNHLY, CDR2 FYNNEI, per germline. CDR3 coding DNA: TGTGCCAGCAGTGAACCGGGATCCAAAAACATTCAGTACTTC. Translation: CASSEPGSKNIQYF.

About this clone itself: The sample has other DNA sequences that encode this CDR3 too. The J gene is TRBJ1-6, the V gene TRBV28, with unresolved D. CDR3 length: 13 amino acids. V lost 7 bases and J 6 bases, leaving 10 bases between the germline ends. Germline V lookup: CDR1 MDHEN, CDR2 SYDVKM. CDR3 bases: TGTGCCAGCATATCACAGTTTAATTCACCCCTCCACTTT. Translating gives CASISQFNSPLHF.

This chain joins TRBV3-1 (or the pseudogene TRBV3-2) and TRBJ2-1; 7 positions agree with TRBD1. CDR1 is LGHDT, CDR2 YNNKEL, per germline (reference sequence). The ends lost 5 bases at V and 4 bases at J; junction bases unmatched: 5. The CDR3 loop spans 14 amino acids. CDR3: CASSDRERYNEQFF. CDR3 bases: TGTGCCAGCAGCGACAGGGAAAGGTACAATGAGCAGTTCTTC.

CDR3 coding DNA: TGTGCCAGCAGCCCAGGACAGGGAATCTCGACAGATACGCAGTATTTT. Its protein product is CASSPGQGISTDTQYF. This sequence joins TRBV7-8 and TRBJ2-3; TRBD1 matches at 8 bases. The V gene end was trimmed by 5 bases and the J gene end by 3 bases; junction bases not matched to a gene: 10. CDR1 and CDR2 from the germline V gene are SGHVS and FQNEAQ. This CDR3 spans 16 amino acids. Supplemented by reference TRBV7-8 and TRBJ2-3, the full variable domain reads GAGVSQSPRYKVAKRGQDVALRCDPISGHVSLFWYQQALGQGPEFLTYFQNEAQLDKSGLPSDRFFAERPEGSVSTLKIQRTQQEDSAVYLCASSPGQGISTDTQYFGPGTRLTVL.

The gene calls are TRBV27 and TRBJ1-2, with D maybe TRBD1 (5 bases). CDR1 MNHEY and CDR2 SMNVEV come from the germline V gene (reference sequence). V lost 3 bases to trimming and J lost 0 bases, with 11 bases between them. This CDR3 region has 15 residues. CDR3 sequence reads: CASSFSGTSNYGYTF. CDR3 nucleotides: TGTGCCAGCAGTTTTTCCGGGACCTCTAACTATGGCTACACCTTC.

The chain combines TRBV30 with TRBJ1-6; D is unclear. With 5 bases removed from V and 3 bases from J, the gap between germline ends came to 5 bases. Germline V gives CDR1 GTSNPN, CDR2 SVGIG (reference sequence). The CDR3 covers 12 residues. The CDR3 region is CAWGIYNSPLHF. The DNA of the CDR3 is TGTGCCTGGGGGATCTATAATTCACCCCTCCACTTT.

This chain joins TRBV19 and TRBJ2-1; 7 bases align to TRBD1. This CDR3 region has 15 residues. Germline loops: CDR1 LNHDA, CDR2 SQIVND (reference sequence). Losses at the gene ends were 5 bases for V and 0 bases for J; bases not matched to a gene: 4. CDR3 in DNA: TGTGCCAGTAGTTCACAGGGGAGCTCCTACAATGAGCAGTTCTTC. Its protein product is CASSSQGSSYNEQFF.

The chain joins TRBV30 to TRBJ1-1; D gene uncertain. The CDR3 runs 11 residues. Trimming took 3 bases from V and 7 from J, leaving 9 bases between them. CDR1 is GTSNPN, CDR2 SVGIG, per germline (reference sequence). In nucleotides, the CDR3 is TGTGCCTGGAGCGCCTCCAGTGAAGCTTTCTTT. This sequence encodes CAWSASSEAFF.

Comments on this clone: No DNA is shown, since the ends of the CDR3 on it are uncertain; the CDR3 is the one TCRdb lists. V usage is TRBV12-1 and J usage is TRBJ2-3; TRBD2, the table's D call, lacks a check against the DNA. TRBV12-1 is a documented pseudogene. The CDR3 length is 15 residues, termini included. The CDR3 sequence: CASSWGPGATDTQYF.

The chain uses TRBV10-3 and TRBJ1-5; D ambiguous. The length of the CDR3 is 13 residues. V lost 2 bases, J lost 2 bases, and 4 bases lay in between. Germline-derived CDR1 and CDR2 are ENHRY and SYGVKD. The CDR3 DNA reads TGTGCCATCAGTGAGGCAGGCAATCAGCCCCAGCATTTT. Its protein product is CAISEAGNQPQHF.

V usage is TRBV23-1 and J usage is TRBJ1-1, with 9 bases fitting TRBD1. TRBV23-1 is reported as an ORF; its role is uncertain. This CDR3 spans 18 amino acids. With V trimmed by 8 bases and J by 5 bases, 21 bases remained unmatched. Here the CDR3 reads CASRPARDRVRPRTEAFF. CDR3 nucleotides: TGCGCCAGCCGACCGGCCCGGGACAGGGTTCGTCCGCGGACTGAAGCTTTCTTT.

V and J are TRBV10-3 and TRBJ1-2; 7 positions agree with TRBD1. CDR1 and CDR2 from the germline V gene are ENHRY and SYGVKD. The CDR3 totals 14 residues. Germline trimming cut 7 bases from V and 4 bases from J; bases unmatched to any gene: 9. The CDR3 region is CAIKSQGLSYGYTF. CDR3 coding DNA: TGTGCCATCAAGTCACAGGGGCTCTCCTATGGCTACACCTTC.

The chain combines TRBV27 with TRBJ2-7, with D perhaps given as TRBD1 or TRBD2 (5 bases each). The germline V and J ends were trimmed by 3 bases and 3 bases, with 15 bases remaining between them. The CDR3 has 15 residues. Germline CDR1 and CDR2: MNHEY and SMNVEV (reference sequence). The CDR3 DNA sequence: TGTGCCAGCAGTTTTGGGCCTGGGGGTAGCTACGAGCAGTACTTC. It translates to CASSFGPGGSYEQYF.

This clone has a handful of counts. The chain carries TRBV7-9 and TRBJ1-2, with TRBD1 as a possible D gene (5 bases). The CDR3 extends over 15 amino acids. CDR1 is SEHNR and CDR2 is FQNEAQ in the germline V gene (reference sequence). Trimming shortened V by 6 bases and J by 7 bases, and 21 bases separated the two germline ends. The CDR3 DNA is TGTGCCAGCAGTTACCGAAATCTCCAGGGTGGTGGCTACACCTTC. Protein sequence: CASSYRNLQGGGYTF.

This chain connects TRBV2 to TRBJ1-2; D is undetermined. From germline, CDR1 is SNHLY and CDR2 FYNNEI. Trimming stripped 3 bases from V and 3 bases from J, with 5 bases between. The CDR3 extends over 12 amino acids. CDR3 DNA sequence: TGTGCCAGCAGTGACCAGTACTATGGCTACACCTTC. Translated, it gives CASSDQYYGYTF.

The chain uses TRBV28 and TRBJ2-7; perhaps TRBD1 as D (6 bases). Trimming pared 5 bases from V and 2 bases from J, leaving 10 bases between. The length of the CDR3 is 13 residues. From germline, CDR1 is MDHEN and CDR2 SYDVKM. As DNA, the CDR3 is TGTGCCAGCAGTACTGGACAGCCCTACGAGCAGTACTTC. Translation gives CASSTGQPYEQYF.

The gene calls are TRBV5-1 and TRBJ1-1; D unresolved. Per the germline V gene, CDR1 is SGHRS and CDR2 is YFSETQ. The CDR3 totals 14 residues. V shed 4 bases and J shed 8 bases, with 18 bases lying between them. The CDR3, as DNA: TGCGCCAGCAGCGGACTTCCCGGGAGCCAGGAAGCTTTCTTT. It specifies CASSGLPGSQEAFF.

This chain joins TRBV5-8 and TRBJ2-3, with TRBD2 identical over 8 bases. CDR1 is SGHTS and CDR2 is YDEGEE in the germline V gene. J lost 1 base, V lost 2 bases, and 12 bases had no gene match. CDR3 length equals 18 residues. CDR3 loop: CASSFGLAGVYGTDTQYF. Here the CDR3 DNA reads TGTGCCAGCAGCTTCGGACTAGCAGGGGTATATGGCACAGATACGCAGTATTTT. Together with reference TRBV5-8 and TRBJ2-3, the CDR3 gives the full variable domain: EAGVTQSPTHLIKTRGQQATLRCSPISGHTSVYWYQQALGLGLQFLLWYDEGEERNRGNFPPRFSGRQFPNYSSELNVNALELEDSALYLCASSFGLAGVYGTDTQYFGPGTRLTVL.

The chain carries TRBV9 and TRBJ1-6, with D maybe TRBD1 (6 bases). The CDR3 is 19 amino acids. Germline V lookup: CDR1 SGDLS, CDR2 YYNGEE. With 4 bases removed from V and 0 bases from J, the gap between germline ends came to 20 bases. The CDR3 DNA reads TGTGCCAGCAGCCCACAACAGGGATCCACTAGCTCCTATAATTCACCCCTCCACTTT. It specifies CASSPQQGSTSSYNSPLHF.

This sequence joins TRBV28 and TRBJ2-7; D may be TRBD2 (7 bases). Germline assignment: CDR1 MDHEN and CDR2 SYDVKM. V lost 1 base to trimming and J lost 3 bases, with 13 bases between them. The CDR3 spans 15 residues. The CDR3 is CASSLSRGAYYEQYF. CDR3 nucleotides: TGTGCCAGCAGTTTATCCCGGGGGGCCTACTACGAGCAGTACTTC.

This chain links TRBV6-2 or TRBV6-3 with TRBJ2-1, with 11 bases aligning to TRBD2. CDR3 length: 14 residues. Germline CDR1 reads MNHEY; CDR2 reads SVGEGT. V was clipped by 0 bases and J by 9 bases; unmatched bases: 1. The CDR3 bases are TGTGCCAGCAGTTACTCTAGCGGGGGGGCTGAGCAGTTCTTC. Amino acids: CASSYSSGGAEQFF.

The sample holds a few counts of this clone. V and J are TRBV6-5 and TRBJ1-4; 9 bases align to TRBD1. Germline V gives CDR1 MNHEY, CDR2 SVGAGI. There are 14 residues in the CDR3. The ends lost 6 bases at V and 6 bases at J; junction bases unmatched: 5. The CDR3 loop is CASRKTGGDEKLFF. DNA of the CDR3: TGTGCCAGCAGAAAAACAGGGGGCGATGAAAAACTGTTTTTT.

The gene calls are TRBV7-2 and TRBJ2-3; TRBD2 matches 10 bases. With 6 bases clipped from V and 2 bases from J, the junction kept 8 bases outside the gene matches. The CDR3 contains 16 residues. Germline assignment: CDR1 SGHTA and CDR2 FQGNSA. The CDR3 loop reads CASRPSSGGATDTQYF. The CDR3 coding sequence is TGTGCCAGCAGGCCGTCTAGCGGGGGAGCCACAGATACGCAGTATTTT.

J is TRBJ2-7 and V is TRBV10-2, with D unresolved. V lost 0 bases and J lost 2, with 2 bases in between. Germline CDR1 reads WSHSY; CDR2 reads SAAADI. The CDR3 runs to 12 residues. In DNA, the CDR3 is TGCGCCAGCAGTGAGTCACCCTACGAGCAGTACTTC. Translating it yields CASSESPYEQYF.

The chain carries TRBV6-6 and TRBJ2-3; 7 bases fit TRBD1. The CDR3 runs 14 residues. CDR1 and CDR2 (germline): MNHNY, SVGAGI (reference sequence). V dropped 6 bases and J dropped 5; count of bases not matched to a gene: 8. CDR3 sequence reads: CASSPGTAQDTQYF. In DNA, the CDR3 is TGTGCCAGCAGCCCAGGGACAGCGCAAGATACGCAGTATTTT.

This chain connects TRBV30 to TRBJ2-7, with unresolved D. Germline loops: CDR1 GTSNPN, CDR2 SVGIG (reference sequence). The CDR3 is 15 amino acids. Trimming cost V 1 base and J 0 bases, with 13 bases left between them. The CDR3 sequence is CAWSERPKGSYEQYF. In DNA, the CDR3 is TGTGCCTGGAGTGAAAGACCGAAGGGCTCCTACGAGCAGTACTTC.

This sequence joins TRBV2 and TRBJ1-6; 7 bases line up with TRBD1. Germline V gene sequence: CDR1 SNHLY, CDR2 FYNNEI. V trimming: 8 bases; J trimming: 3 bases; junction bases outside the gene matches: 7. The CDR3 extends over 15 amino acids. The CDR3: CASSRNRGYNSPLHF. The CDR3 region has the DNA TGTGCCAGCTCTCGGAACAGGGGCTATAATTCACCCCTCCACTTT.

The V and J genes are TRBV3-1 (or the pseudogene TRBV3-2) and TRBJ2-7; TRBD2 agrees at 9 bases. Trimming at V came to 4 bases and at J to 3 bases, leaving 4 bases not matched to a gene. Per germline, CDR1 LGHDT and CDR2 YNNKEL (reference sequence). This CDR3 contains 14 residues. CDR3 loop: CASSPLAGNYEQYF. CDR3 nucleotides: TGTGCCAGCAGCCCGCTAGCGGGGAACTACGAGCAGTACTTC.

The chain employs TRBV6-5 and TRBJ2-2; 9 bases are shared with TRBD1. The V and J ends lost 6 bases and 5 bases, in that order; junction bases with no gene match: 4. Germline loops: CDR1 MNHEY, CDR2 SVGAGI. The CDR3 contains 14 residues. The CDR3 DNA follows: TGTGCCAGCAGGGGACAGGGTGAAACCGGGGAGCTGTTTTTT. This gives the protein CASRGQGETGELFF.

The chain employs TRBV2 and TRBJ2-7, with D unresolved. Trimming cost V 6 bases and J 4 bases, with 25 bases left between them. This CDR3 is 17 amino acids long. Germline CDR1 reads SNHLY; CDR2 reads FYNNEI. The CDR3 region has the DNA TGTGCCAGCAGCGCTTTGGGGAAAAGCGTCCTGTTGTACGAGCAGTACTTC. Translated: CASSALGKSVLLYEQYF.